Presented here are 9 T cell receptor beta chains from one specimen sequenced in a study of shared clonotypes between healthy human individuals. Produced via immunoSEQ multiplex PCR; TCRdb's table is partial and in-frame only. Found here are around 340,000 clones, around 70% of them singletons; the top ten hold 8% to 13%. What was sequenced was memory CD4+ T cells sorted from blood. Sample subset: CD45RA-negative fraction. These receptors all come from a man under 40 in good health.

This clone was recorded a few times. The chain's CDR3 is CASSYSAGGTQYF. The CDR3 nucleotides read TGTGCCAGCAGTTACTCGGCGGGTGGGACCCAGTACTTC. This rearrangement joins TRBV6-5 to TRBJ2-5; weak D call: TRBD2 (5 bases). Germline assignment: CDR1 MNHEY and CDR2 SVGAGI. This CDR3 is 13 amino acids long. The V end lost 0 bases, the J end lost 7 bases, and 9 bases lay between the germline ends.

This rearrangement joins TRBV29-1 to TRBJ1-1; D is ambiguous. This CDR3 is 13 amino acids long. Germline lookup yields CDR1 SQVTM and CDR2 ANQGSEA. Trimming left V 5 bases short and J 5 bases short, with 15 bases between. CDR3 DNA sequence: TGCAGCGTTCTCGACACTACTACGACTGAAGCTTTCTTT. Encoded protein: CSVLDTTTTEAFF.

V usage is TRBV6-5 and J usage is TRBJ2-4; weak D call: TRBD1 (7 bases). Germline assignment: CDR1 MNHEY and CDR2 SVGAGI. Trimming left V 4 bases short and J 1 base short, with 14 bases between. The length of the CDR3 is 16 residues. The DNA of the CDR3 is TGTGCCAGCAGTTTCAGACAGGGAGGCGCCAAAAACATTCAGTACTTC. It is translated as CASSFRQGGAKNIQYF.

V and J are TRBV28 and TRBJ1-2, with D perhaps matching TRBD1 (5 bases). Germline CDR1 and CDR2: MDHEN and SYDVKM. The length of the CDR3 is 10 residues. V gave up 10 bases and J gave up 3 bases, with 6 bases separating them. CDR3 sequence reads: CAIGDYGYTF. The CDR3 DNA sequence: TGTGCCATAGGGGACTATGGCTACACCTTC.

In this sample, this clone turned up once. The chain carries TRBV19 and TRBJ1-4; TRBD1 matches at 8 bases. Losses at the gene ends were 3 bases for V and 8 bases for J; bases not matched to a gene: 8. Germline CDR1 and CDR2: LNHDA and SQIVND (reference sequence). The CDR3 consists of 15 residues. The CDR3 here is CASSIAGQGSEKLFF. For the CDR3, the DNA is TGTGCCAGTAGTATTGCTGGACAGGGCAGCGAAAAACTGTTTTTT.

CDR3 protein: CASSERGHDTGELFF. As DNA, the CDR3 is TGTGCCAGCAGTGAAAGGGGTCATGACACCGGGGAGCTGTTTTTT. V is TRBV2 and J is TRBJ2-2, with a tentative D call TRBD1 (5 bases). Germline lookup yields CDR1 SNHLY and CDR2 FYNNEI. The CDR3 extends over 15 amino acids. Trimming pared 2 bases from V and 3 bases from J, leaving 10 bases between.

This clone appeared a single time. Relative to the germline gene, one junction end is altered; a read error may explain this. The chain links TRBV7-7 to TRBJ2-3; D may be TRBD2 (6 bases). Germline lookup yields CDR1 SSHAT and CDR2 FNYEAQ (reference sequence). This CDR3 has 17 residues. DNA for the CDR3: TGTGCTAGCAGCAAATACCGGCCGGGGGAGAGAACAGATACGCAGTATTTT. It is translated as CASSKYRPGERTDTQYF.

J is TRBJ2-1 and V is TRBV10-3; tentatively, D is TRBD1 (7 bases). V shed 4 bases and J shed 4 bases, with 11 bases lying between them. CDR1 and CDR2 (germline): ENHRY, SYGVKD. The CDR3 extends over 14 amino acids. In DNA, the CDR3 is TGTGCCATCAGTGCACAGGGGACTTACAATGAGCAGTTCTTC. Residues: CAISAQGTYNEQFF.

The chain uses TRBV27 and TRBJ1-2; D is possibly TRBD1 (6 bases). This CDR3 region has 13 residues. V lost 7 bases to trimming and J lost 4 bases, with 13 bases between them. CDR1 is MNHEY, CDR2 SMNVEV, per germline (reference sequence). The CDR3 region is CASKIGGGYGYTF. In DNA form, the CDR3 reads TGTGCCAGCAAAATTGGAGGGGGCTATGGCTACACCTTC.